The TCR beta chain under discussion was sequenced for a study of blood T cell repertoires in COVID-19. Study details: Acute and convalescent COVID-19 specimens originated in the United States, Italy and Spain. Sources were T cells, B-cell-depleted T cells, or PBMCs; the material itself was cDNA or gDNA.

Per the germline V gene, CDR1 is MGHRA and CDR2 is YSYEKL. Trimming removed 0 bases from V and 7 bases from J; junction bases left unmatched: 6. The CDR3 is 16 amino acids. In the source study's methods: Researchers report that nucleated cell counts were estimated from reference gene primer amplification. The assay was immunoSEQ multiplex PCR, and TCRdb's table has in-frame clones only and misses some. V and J calls plus clone size are reproduced from that table; the DNA served to infer D and trimming. The sample shows about 80,000 clones, 70% to 80% of them seen only once. The sample taken for sequencing was peripheral blood. The origin of this receptor is a man aged 70-80 years with active or convalescent COVID-19. The V and J genes are TRBV4-1 and TRBJ1-6; 7 bases map to TRBD1. The CDR3 is CASSQETGQRNSPLHF. DNA for the CDR3: TGCGCCAGCAGCCAAGAGACGGGACAGAGAAATTCACCCCTCCACTTT.